The clone carrying this TCR beta chain was found many times. The data belong to a study of early T cells in non-severe SARS-CoV-2 infection. The CDR3 extends over 13 amino acids. V lost 2 bases and J 5 bases, leaving 9 bases between the germline ends. Germline V CDR1 and CDR2: PRHDT, FYEKMQ (reference sequence). Tagging with unique molecular identifiers was applied to individual cDNA molecules. TCRdb re-called the 5' RACE reads with MiXCR, one entry per CDR3 protein. The table includes fewer than 80,000 distinct CDR3 sequences, around 11% detected once. Sequencing used whole blood, obtained at baseline. This clonotype was sampled from an adult who was a healthcare worker with PCR-confirmed SARS-CoV-2 infection or an uninfected control (not recorded which). This chain joins TRBV13 and TRBJ2-5, with D possibly matching TRBD1 (5 bases). This CDR3 is CASSLTAGETQYF. CDR3 coding DNA: TGTGCCAGCAGCTTAACCGCAGGGGAGACCCAGTACTTC.